This T cell receptor beta chain was found in a study of CD8+CD57+ T cells in acquired aplastic anemia. General study points: The same twenty-nine CD8+ CDR3 sequences occurred in patients and in controls.

CDR3 and TCR beta VDJ profiling relied on genomic DNA as the template. TCRdb passed the reads through MiXCR, listing each CDR3 protein once. Of roughly 61,000 distinct CDR3 sequences in the sample, about 50% were seen once. This clonotype was observed at least ten times. Its antigen is unidentified. The TCR sequence derives from a human donor in good health, serving as a control. Material: sorted CD4+, CD8+, or CD8+CD57+ T cells (not recorded which) from PBMCs.

DNA of the CDR3: TGTGCCAGCAGCGTAGGGAGACTGCAAGAGACCCAGTACTTC. Protein: CASSVGRLQETQYF. V gene TRBV9 combines with J gene TRBJ2-5, with D uncertain. The CDR3 extends over 14 amino acids. CDR1 and CDR2 from the germline V gene are SGDLS and YYNGEE. Between the trimmed V and J ends, which lost 0 bases and 2 bases, there was a span of 8 bases.